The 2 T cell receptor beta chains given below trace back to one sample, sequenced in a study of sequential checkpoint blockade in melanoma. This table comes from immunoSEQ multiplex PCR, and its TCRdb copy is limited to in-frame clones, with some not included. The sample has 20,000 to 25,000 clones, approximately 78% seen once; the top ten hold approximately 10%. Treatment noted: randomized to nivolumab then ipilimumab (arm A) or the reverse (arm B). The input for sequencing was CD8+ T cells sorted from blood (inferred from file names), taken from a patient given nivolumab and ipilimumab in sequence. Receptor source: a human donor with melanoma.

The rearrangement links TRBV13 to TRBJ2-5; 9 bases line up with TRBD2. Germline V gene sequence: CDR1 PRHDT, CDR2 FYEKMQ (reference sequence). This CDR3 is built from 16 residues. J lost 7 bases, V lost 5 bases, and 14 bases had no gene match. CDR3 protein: CASSLGASGKLGTQYF. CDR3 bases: TGTGCCAGCAGCCTGGGGGCTAGCGGGAAGTTAGGGACCCAGTACTTC. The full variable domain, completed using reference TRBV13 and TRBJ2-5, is AAGVIQSPRHLIKEKRETATLKCYPIPRHDTVYWYQQGPGQDPQFLISFYEKMQSDKGSIPDRFSAQQFSDYHSELNMSSLELGDSALYFCASSLGASGKLGTQYFGPGTRLLVL.

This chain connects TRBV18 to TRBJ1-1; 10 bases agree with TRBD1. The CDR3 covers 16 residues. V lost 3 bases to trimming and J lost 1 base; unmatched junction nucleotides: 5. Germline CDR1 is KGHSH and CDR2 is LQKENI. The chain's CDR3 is CASSPWTGGRNTEAFF. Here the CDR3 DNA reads TGTGCCAGCTCACCGTGGACAGGGGGGAGGAACACTGAAGCTTTCTTT.